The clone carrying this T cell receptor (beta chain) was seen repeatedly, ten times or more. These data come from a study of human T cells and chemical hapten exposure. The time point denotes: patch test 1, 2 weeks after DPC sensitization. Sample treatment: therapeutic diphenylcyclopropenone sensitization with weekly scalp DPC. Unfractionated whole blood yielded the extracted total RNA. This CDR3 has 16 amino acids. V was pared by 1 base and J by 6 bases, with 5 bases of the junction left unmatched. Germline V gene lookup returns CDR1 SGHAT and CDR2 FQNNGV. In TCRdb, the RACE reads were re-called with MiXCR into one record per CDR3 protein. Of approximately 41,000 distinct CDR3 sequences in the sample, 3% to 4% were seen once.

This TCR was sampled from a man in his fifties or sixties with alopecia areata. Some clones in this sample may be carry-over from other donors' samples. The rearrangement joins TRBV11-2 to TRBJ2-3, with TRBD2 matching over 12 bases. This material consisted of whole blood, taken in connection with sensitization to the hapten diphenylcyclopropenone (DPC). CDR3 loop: CASSLASGRAGDTQYF. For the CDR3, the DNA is TGTGCCAGCAGCTTAGCTAGCGGGAGGGCCGGGGATACGCAGTATTTT.